This T cell receptor (beta chain) came from a study of T cells in Graves' hyperthyroidism and ophthalmopathy. General observations from the study: In the blood, most expanded thyroid clonotypes above 0.001 appeared as well. With a median lead of roughly 6.8 months before onset, the model predicted ophthalmopathy.

Regarding this clonotype: Its antigen remains unidentified. A clone one base away is much larger, so this may be a read error.

The investigators amplified TCR beta CDR3 regions from RNA transcripts. HTBI primers were the set used in a first-round RT-PCR of the TCR CDR3. TCRdb reprocessed the multiplex PCR reads via MiXCR and lists one record per CDR3 protein. The profile covers almost 500,000 distinct CDR3 sequences, with about 20% appearing a single time and around 54% taken by the ten largest. Patients were excluded because of uncontrolled infection, other autoimmune disease, pregnancy or lactation. Fresh peripheral blood, 10 ml, yielded the PBMCs. The sequenced material came from blood. The TCR originated in a woman in her seventies with Graves' ophthalmopathy.

CDR3 residues: CASSTGTSGGDTQYF. For the CDR3, the DNA is TGTGCCAGCAGTACGGGGACTAGCGGGGGAGATACGCAGTATTTT. J is TRBJ2-3 and V is TRBV28; 14 bases line up with TRBD2. The CDR3 sequence is 15 residues long. V lost 5 bases to trimming and J lost 5 bases; unmatched junction nucleotides: 3. The germline gives CDR1 MDHEN, CDR2 SYDVKM.